Each of the 26 T cell receptor beta chains below was sequenced from the same sample in a study of blood T cells in healthy people across ages. Through a sample-barcoded 5' primer and a J-beta primer mix, a second PCR was run for roughly 6 to 11 cycles. A single record per CDR3 protein comes from TCRdb applying MiXCR to the 5' RACE reads. The sample has 2 million or so distinct CDR3 sequences; 49% are singletons. Material: blood. The receptors were gathered from a woman aged 40 to 50 in good health.

The rearrangement joins TRBV10-3 to TRBJ1-1; no reliable D call. V was cut by 6 bases and J by 7 bases, with 12 bases left in between. Germline CDR1 is ENHRY and CDR2 is SYGVKD. This CDR3 region has 12 residues. This chain's CDR3 is CAIRTLASEAFF. The CDR3 DNA is TGTGCCATCAGAACCTTGGCCAGTGAAGCTTTCTTT.

This sequence joins TRBV6-5 and TRBJ2-7; 8 bases line up with TRBD2. V lost 0 bases to trimming and J lost 5 bases; unmatched junction nucleotides: 9. Germline CDR1 reads MNHEY; CDR2 reads SVGAGI. This CDR3 contains 16 residues. The CDR3 loop is CASSYSNGAGGDEQYF. CDR3 DNA sequence: TGTGCCAGCAGTTACTCGAACGGTGCGGGGGGAGACGAGCAGTACTTC.

This clonotype was observed a handful of times. The chain couples TRBV28 to TRBJ2-7; D possibly corresponds to TRBD1 (6 bases). Germline CDR1 and CDR2: MDHEN and SYDVKM. V was pared by 3 bases and J by 4 bases, with 13 bases between. CDR3 length: 14 amino acids. In DNA form, the CDR3 reads TGTGCCAGCAGTTTCCCAGGGGTTCGATACGAGCAGTACTTC. Its protein is CASSFPGVRYEQYF.

This clonotype occurred many times. This sequence joins TRBV6-1 and TRBJ2-1, with D tentatively TRBD1 (6 bases). This CDR3 comprises 13 residues. CDR1 and CDR2 (germline): MNHNS, SASEGT. Trimming removed 4 bases at V and 3 bases at J, with 7 bases between. This CDR3 reads CASSGTVYNEQFF. CDR3 coding DNA: TGTGCCAGCAGTGGGACAGTCTACAATGAGCAGTTCTTC.

Here the CDR3 DNA reads TGTGCCAGCAGCCCCCGAAGATTGCAAGGAGAAAAACTGTTTTTT. As protein: CASSPRRLQGEKLFF. This sequence joins TRBV3-1 and TRBJ1-4; no clear D. CDR1 and CDR2 from the germline V gene are LGHDT and YNNKEL (reference sequence). This CDR3 has 15 residues. Trimming removed 4 bases at V and 8 bases at J, with 17 bases between.

The chain recombines TRBV12-3 or TRBV12-4 with TRBJ1-2; 9 nucleotides match TRBD1. The CDR3 runs 13 residues. The V and J ends lost 3 bases and 10 bases, in that order; junction bases with no gene match: 6. CDR3 in DNA: TGTGCCAGCAGTTTTTTACAGGGGGCCGACTACACCTTC. It specifies CASSFLQGADYTF.

The rearrangement uses TRBV6-5 and TRBJ2-3, with TRBD2 matching over 13 bases. The trim removed 6 bases at V and 2 bases at J, leaving 5 bases unmatched. The CDR3 runs 16 residues. CDR1 MNHEY and CDR2 SVGAGI come from the germline V gene. CDR3 protein: CASRRLAGGYTDTQYF. The DNA of the CDR3 is TGTGCCAGCAGGAGACTAGCGGGGGGTTACACAGATACGCAGTATTTT.

V gene TRBV12-3 or TRBV12-4 combines with J gene TRBJ2-2; no clear D gene. Trimming removed 6 bases from V and 3 bases from J, with 8 bases in between. The CDR3 contains 13 residues. CDR3 loop: CASRDDYTGELFF. Written as DNA, the CDR3 is TGTGCCAGCAGGGACGATTACACCGGGGAGCTGTTTTTT.

The chain uses TRBV7-2 and TRBJ2-3; 9 bases agree with TRBD2. The CDR3 consists of 15 residues. Looked up from germline, CDR1 is SGHTA and CDR2 is FQGNSA. Trimming at V came to 1 base and at J to 6 bases, leaving 5 bases not matched to a gene. The CDR3 spells CASSLGGGARDTQYF. In DNA form, the CDR3 reads TGTGCCAGCAGCTTAGGCGGGGGGGCGCGGGATACGCAGTATTTT.

This clonotype has only a few counts. This chain joins TRBV7-2 and TRBJ2-7; D is possibly TRBD1 or TRBD2 (5 bases each). CDR3 length: 15 amino acids. Germline assignment: CDR1 SGHTA and CDR2 FQGNSA. V gave up 5 bases and J gave up 3 bases, with 17 bases separating them. CDR3 in amino acids: CASSPRDGIIYEQYF. For the CDR3, the DNA is TGTGCCAGCAGCCCCCGGGACGGGATAATCTACGAGCAGTACTTC.

This clonotype has ten or more counts. The V call is TRBV2, the J call TRBJ2-3, with no clear D. CDR1 is SNHLY and CDR2 is FYNNEI in the germline V gene. V lost 8 bases to trimming and J lost 3 bases, with 6 bases between them. The CDR3 covers 11 residues. As DNA, the CDR3 is TGTGCCAGCGGCAGGACAGATACGCAGTATTTT. It yields the protein CASGRTDTQYF. Drawing the rest from reference TRBV2 and TRBJ2-3, the complete variable domain is EPEVTQTPSHQVTQMGQEVILRCVPISNHLYFYWYRQILGQKVEFLVSFYNNEISEKSEIFDDQFSVERPDGSNFTLKIRSTKLEDSAMYFCASGRTDTQYFGPGTRLTVL.

This chain joins TRBV11-2 and TRBJ2-1, with 15 bases identical to TRBD2. The germline V gene encodes CDR1 SGHAT and CDR2 FQNNGV. Germline trimming cut 1 base from V and 11 bases from J; bases unmatched to any gene: 6. This CDR3 has 16 residues. CDR3 DNA: TGTGCCAGCAGCTTAGGTGGGACTAGCGGGGGGCTAAAGCAGTTCTTC. Amino acids: CASSLGGTSGGLKQFF.

This clonotype was observed at least ten times. The chain joins TRBV4-3 to TRBJ2-7; D perhaps matches TRBD1 (6 bases). This CDR3 has 13 amino acids. CDR1 and CDR2 from the germline V gene are LGHNA and YSLEER. V was clipped by 0 bases and J by 4 bases, with 7 bases between them. CDR3 sequence: CASSQDQGYEQYF. The CDR3 DNA reads as TGCGCCAGCAGCCAAGATCAGGGGTACGAGCAGTACTTC.

This clonotype occurred once. V is TRBV4-1 and J is TRBJ2-5; D remains ambiguous. V lost 3 bases and J 1 base, leaving 9 bases between the germline ends. CDR1 and CDR2 (germline): MGHRA, YSYEKL. The CDR3 runs to 14 residues. Written as DNA, the CDR3 is TGCGCCAGCAGCCACGTGCGGCCCCAAGAGACCCAGTACTTC. This gives the protein CASSHVRPQETQYF.

V usage is TRBV7-6 and J usage is TRBJ2-4; the D is unclear. The CDR3 consists of 14 residues. Trimming removed 8 bases at V and 13 bases at J, with 24 bases between. Germline-derived CDR1 and CDR2 are SGHVS and FNYEAQ. CDR3 sequence reads: CASVSGLGHNEQYF. The CDR3 nucleotides read TGTGCCAGCGTTTCGGGTTTAGGGCACAATGAGCAGTACTTC.

The chain is built from TRBV21-1 and TRBJ2-5; the D call TRBD2 from the table was never checked on the DNA. TRBV21-1 counts as a pseudogene. The CDR3 runs 15 residues. CDR3 nucleotide sequence: TGTGCCAGCAGACCGAGGACTAGGGAACAAGAGACCCAGTACTTC. Its protein is CASRPRTREQETQYF.

CDR3 loop: CASSGRTGGISNQPQHF. CDR3 DNA sequence: TGTGCCAGCAGTGGGAGGACAGGCGGGATTAGCAATCAGCCCCAGCATTTT. This chain joins TRBV6-1 and TRBJ1-5; 7 nucleotides agree with TRBD1. Germline assignment: CDR1 MNHNS and CDR2 SASEGT. V dropped 4 bases and J dropped 0; count of bases not matched to a gene: 9. This CDR3 spans 17 amino acids.

This clonotype was seen more than once but under ten times. CDR3 amino acids: CASANGQGGKNIQYF. The DNA of the CDR3 is TGTGCCAGCGCTAACGGACAGGGGGGCAAAAACATTCAGTACTTC. The V gene is TRBV28, the J gene TRBJ2-4; TRBD1 matches at 10 bases. Losses at the gene ends were 8 bases for V and 3 bases for J; bases not matched to a gene: 7. This CDR3 comprises 15 residues. CDR1 and CDR2 (germline): MDHEN, SYDVKM. Filled out from reference TRBV28 and TRBJ2-4, the complete variable domain reads DVKVTQSSRYLVKRTGEKVFLECVQDMDHENMFWYRQDPGLGLRLIYFSYDVKMKEKGDIPEGYSVSREKKERFSLILESASTNQTSMYLCASANGQGGKNIQYFGAGTRLSVL.

This clonotype was seen only a few times. The chain links TRBV20-1 to TRBJ2-5, with D hard to call. Germline lookup yields CDR1 DFQATT and CDR2 SNEGSKA (reference sequence). This CDR3 has 11 amino acids. With 3 bases removed from V and 11 bases from J, the gap between germline ends came to 13 bases. CDR3 residues: CSASSGDEQYF. The CDR3 DNA reads as TGCAGTGCTAGCTCTGGGGATGAGCAGTACTTC.

This clonotype was picked up a small number of times. The chain is built from TRBV9 and TRBJ2-6, with a weak D call TRBD1 (7 bases). This CDR3 has 18 amino acids. With 0 bases removed from V and 4 bases from J, the gap between germline ends came to 17 bases. Germline assignment: CDR1 SGDLS and CDR2 YYNGEE. The CDR3 protein is CASSVGRQGGFGANVLTF. CDR3 sequence (DNA): TGTGCCAGCAGCGTAGGACGGCAGGGGGGATTCGGGGCCAACGTCCTGACTTTC.

The chain combines TRBV6-2 or TRBV6-3 with TRBJ1-4; D gene uncertain. Between the trimmed V and J ends, which lost 4 bases and 1 base, there was a span of 7 bases. CDR3 size: 14 residues. Germline-derived CDR1 and CDR2 are MNHEY and SVGEGT. The CDR3 sequence: CASSSWGTNEKLFF. CDR3 bases: TGTGCCAGCAGTTCATGGGGAACTAATGAAAAACTGTTTTTT.

The chain recombines TRBV10-3 with TRBJ2-3, with a weak D call TRBD2 (6 bases). CDR3 length: 13 residues. Germline assignment: CDR1 ENHRY and CDR2 SYGVKD. With 10 bases removed from V and 4 bases from J, the gap between germline ends came to 15 bases. The CDR3 DNA reads TGTGCCACTAGTGAGTGGGGGGCAGATACGCAGTATTTT. Its protein product is CATSEWGADTQYF.

The rearrangement joins TRBV10-3 to TRBJ2-5; D gene uncertain. CDR1 ENHRY and CDR2 SYGVKD come from the germline V gene. V lost 5 bases to trimming and J lost 5 bases, with 15 bases between them. The CDR3 spans 14 residues. CDR3 residues: CAISRLTAGETQYF. CDR3 nucleotide sequence: TGTGCCATCAGTAGATTGACGGCCGGGGAGACCCAGTACTTC.

Only a few counts were recorded for this clonotype. The chain has TRBV5-1 and TRBJ2-7, with D possibly matching TRBD2 (6 bases). The CDR3 runs 14 residues. The germline V and J ends were trimmed by 0 bases and 3 bases, with 10 bases remaining between them. CDR1 is SGHRS, CDR2 YFSETQ, per germline. This chain's CDR3 is CASSLALAHYEQYF. For the CDR3, the DNA is TGCGCCAGCAGCTTGGCGCTAGCGCACTACGAGCAGTACTTC.

V and J are TRBV25-1 and TRBJ1-6, with a possible D match to TRBD1 (5 bases). V was pared by 4 bases and J by 0 bases, with 10 bases between. Germline CDR1 is MGHDK and CDR2 is SYGVNS. The CDR3 is made up of 16 amino acids. CDR3 sequence reads: CASSGAGGSYNSPLHF. The CDR3 DNA follows: TGTGCCAGCAGTGGGGCGGGGGGCTCCTATAATTCACCCCTCCACTTT.

This clonotype turned up a few times. V is TRBV6-5 and J is TRBJ2-5; D not resolved. The CDR3 sequence is 12 residues long. V lost 5 bases and J 7 bases, leaving 11 bases between the germline ends. From germline, CDR1 is MNHEY and CDR2 SVGAGI. CDR3 nucleotide sequence: TGTGCCAGCAGTACACCTTGGGGGACCCAGTACTTC. Protein: CASSTPWGTQYF.